This T cell receptor (beta chain) was recorded in a study of blood T cell repertoires in COVID-19. The junction had 4 bases not matched to a gene; V was cut back by 8 bases and J by 3 bases. There are 15 residues in the CDR3. Germline-derived CDR1 and CDR2 are SGHNT and YENEEA. The data were produced by immunoSEQ multiplex PCR, yet TCRdb's version contains in-frame clones alone and is incomplete. Altogether about 82,000 clones are present, 70% to 90% being singletons, with the ten largest covering 18%. This sequence joins TRBV11-3 and TRBJ2-3; 14 nucleotides agree with TRBD2. Sequenced sample: peripheral blood. This receptor was identified in an elderly man with active or convalescent COVID-19. CDR3 amino acids: CASGTSGRGTDTQYF. CDR3 coding DNA: TGTGCCAGCGGGACTAGCGGGAGAGGAACAGATACGCAGTATTTT.